The 20 T cell receptor beta chains listed next were all sequenced from one sample in a study of control samples from healthy donors and cancer patients. Using immunoSEQ multiplex PCR, the repertoire was profiled, and TCRdb retains in-frame clones only, with some absent. The profile shows hundreds of thousands of clones, more than 65% of them singletons. Sequenced sample: PBMCs. All receptors come from a woman aged 55-69 years with lung cancer.

This chain joins TRBV5-6 and TRBJ1-2; tentatively, D is TRBD1 (6 bases). Trimming shortened V by 4 bases and J by 6 bases, and 13 bases separated the two germline ends. This CDR3 is 13 amino acids long. Germline V gene data show CDR1 as SGHDT and CDR2 as YYEEEE. DNA for the CDR3: TGTGCCAGCAGCGGGCCCGGGGGGCATGGCTACACCTTC. Translating it yields CASSGPGGHGYTF.

On this clone itself: The sample contains more than one DNA sequence encoding this CDR3. J is TRBJ2-3 and V is TRBV7-9; D gene unclear. The length of the CDR3 is 12 residues. Germline assignment: CDR1 SEHNR and CDR2 FQNEAQ (reference sequence). V was cut by 3 bases and J by 3 bases, with 4 bases left in between. Here the CDR3 DNA reads TGTGCCAGCAGCTTTGGTACAGATACGCAGTATTTT. Its protein product is CASSFGTDTQYF.

The gene calls are TRBV3-1 (or the pseudogene TRBV3-2) and TRBJ1-1, with TRBD1 matching 11 bases. The CDR3 spans 14 residues. J was trimmed by 7 bases and V by 4 bases; bases with no gene match: 5. CDR1 is LGHDT, CDR2 YNNKEL, per germline (reference sequence). The chain's CDR3 is CASSPMGQGVEAFF. CDR3 coding DNA: TGTGCCAGCAGCCCAATGGGACAGGGGGTTGAAGCTTTCTTT.

The rearrangement uses TRBV19 and TRBJ1-1, with a tentative D call TRBD1 (5 bases). Trimming pared 2 bases from V and 10 bases from J, leaving 20 bases between. The CDR3 runs 15 residues. Germline CDR1 and CDR2: LNHDA and SQIVND (reference sequence). CDR3 nucleotide sequence: TGTGCCAGTAGTATATCTTCCCGATCCAGGGTAGGAGCTTTCTTT. Translated, it gives CASSISSRSRVGAFF.

The chain is built from TRBV19 and TRBJ2-7; 10 positions agree with TRBD2. Germline CDR1 and CDR2: LNHDA and SQIVND (reference sequence). The CDR3 totals 14 residues. The V segment lost 3 bases and the J segment 8 bases; nucleotides outside the gene matches: 7. The CDR3 loop reads CASSMLAGVHQQYF. For the CDR3, the DNA is TGTGCCAGTAGTATGCTAGCGGGAGTGCATCAGCAGTACTTC.

For the CDR3, the DNA is TGCGCCAGCCCCAGGGAAGAGGACTATGGCTACACCTTC. Protein: CASPREEDYGYTF. This chain joins TRBV10-1 and TRBJ1-2, with a possible D match to TRBD1 (5 bases). There are 13 residues in the CDR3. CDR1 WNHNN and CDR2 SYGVQD come from the germline V gene (reference sequence). With 8 bases removed from V and 3 bases from J, the gap between germline ends came to 13 bases.

The CDR3 loop is CVRSQWGQDYSNQPQHF. DNA for the CDR3: TGTGTCAGAAGCCAATGGGGACAGGATTATAGCAATCAGCCCCAGCATTTT. V and J are TRBV7-5 and TRBJ1-5; the table names TRBD1, a call not compared with the DNA. TRBV7-5 is given as a pseudogene. The CDR3 spans 17 residues.

The CDR3 protein is CASSVARTGELFF. The CDR3, as DNA: TGTGCCAGCAGCGTAGCTAGAACCGGGGAGCTGTTTTTT. The chain joins TRBV9 to TRBJ2-2; no firm D call. The CDR3 contains 13 residues. Trimming pared 0 bases from V and 5 bases from J, leaving 5 bases between. From germline, CDR1 is SGDLS and CDR2 YYNGEE.

The chain links TRBV21-1 to TRBJ1-6. TRBV21-1 is a recognized pseudogene. This CDR3 has 18 amino acids. The CDR3 loop reads CASSKGGQGPRDNSPLHF. Written as DNA, the CDR3 is TGTGCCAGCAGCAAAGGAGGACAAGGTCCGAGGGATAATTCACCCCTCCACTTT.

This clone was counted between two and nine times. This chain uses TRBV5-1 with TRBJ2-7; 8 nucleotides agree with TRBD2. V lost 0 bases, J lost 1 base, and 6 bases stayed unmatched. CDR3 length equals 16 residues. CDR1 and CDR2 (germline): SGHRS, YFSETQ. This CDR3 is CASSLAATSGSYEQYF. As DNA, the CDR3 is TGCGCCAGCAGCTTGGCCGCAACTAGCGGATCCTACGAGCAGTACTTC.

The V call is TRBV12-3 or TRBV12-4, the J call TRBJ1-1, with D maybe TRBD1 (5 bases). The CDR3 totals 13 residues. Trimming shortened V by 6 bases and J by 4 bases, and 12 bases separated the two germline ends. The CDR3 coding sequence is TGTGCCAGCAGGGATCCAGGGAGCACTGAAGCTTTCTTT. Its translation is CASRDPGSTEAFF.

The chain carries TRBV7-2 and TRBJ2-7; no reliable D call. The germline V gene has CDR1 SGHTA and CDR2 FQGNSA. The CDR3 is 13 residues long. V gave up 1 base and J gave up 3 bases, with 7 bases separating them. CDR3: CASSLGAIYEQYF. The DNA of the CDR3 is TGTGCCAGCAGCTTAGGGGCTATCTACGAGCAGTACTTC. The whole variable domain, filled in from reference TRBV7-2 and TRBJ2-7, reads GAGVSQSPSNKVTEKGKDVELRCDPISGHTALYWYRQSLGQGLEFLIYFQGNSAPDKSGLPSDRFSAERTGGSVSTLTIQRTQQEDSAVYLCASSLGAIYEQYFGPGTRLTVT.

In its sample, this clone was seen a few times. This rearrangement joins TRBV7-3 to TRBJ1-2; no clear D gene. CDR1 and CDR2 (germline): SGHTA, FQGTGA. This CDR3 has 14 residues. Trimming removed 2 bases at V and 8 bases at J, with 15 bases between. CDR3 DNA sequence: TGTGCCAGCAGCTTAGGCGCGGGTTCGGAAGGCTACACCTTC. This gives the protein CASSLGAGSEGYTF.

This clone was found once. The chain combines TRBV21-1 with TRBJ2-3; the D call TRBD2 from the table was never checked on the DNA. TRBV21-1 is noted as a pseudogene. The CDR3 is made up of 18 amino acids. The CDR3 sequence is CASSKPPGTRRGPDTQYF. CDR3 bases: TGTGCCAGCAGCAAACCTCCCGGGACTAGGAGGGGCCCAGATACGCAGTATTTT.

V gene TRBV5-4 combines with J gene TRBJ1-4; 10 bases fit TRBD1. The CDR3 loop spans 15 amino acids. The V segment lost 4 bases and the J segment 5 bases; nucleotides outside the gene matches: 5. Germline CDR1 and CDR2: SGHNT and YYREEE (reference sequence). The CDR3 DNA follows: TGTGCCAGCAGCATCCGGACAGGGGGGAATGAAAAACTGTTTTTT. Its translation: CASSIRTGGNEKLFF.

This chain uses TRBV7-2 with TRBJ2-7; D is unresolved. V gave up 0 bases and J gave up 3 bases, with 9 bases separating them. The CDR3 consists of 14 residues. CDR1 and CDR2 from the germline V gene are SGHTA and FQGNSA. The chain's CDR3 is CASSLAWSSYEQYF. CDR3 sequence (DNA): TGTGCCAGCAGCTTAGCGTGGAGCAGCTACGAGCAGTACTTC.

Concerning this clone itself: The conserved closing phenylalanine or tryptophan is absent in this CDR3, likely reflecting a read error. The chain links TRBV24-1 to TRBJ1-6, with D perhaps matching TRBD1 (5 bases). V dropped 4 bases and J dropped 10 bases, with 10 bases sitting between them. The germline V gene has CDR1 KGHDR and CDR2 SFDVKD. The length of the CDR3 is 13 residues. The CDR3 here is CATSEGVGSPLHL. The DNA of the CDR3 is TGTGCCACCAGTGAAGGGGTCGGGTCACCCCTCCACTTG.

This clone was observed a few times. The chain couples TRBV3-1 (or the pseudogene TRBV3-2) to TRBJ1-4; no clear D gene. The length of the CDR3 is 14 residues. Germline CDR1 and CDR2: LGHDT and YNNKEL (reference sequence). V was clipped by 4 bases and J by 4 bases, with 10 bases between them. CDR3 in amino acids: CASSRGEFNEKLFF. CDR3 DNA: TGTGCCAGCAGCCGCGGGGAATTTAATGAAAAACTGTTTTTT.

The rearrangement uses TRBV5-5 and TRBJ1-6, with 8 bases identical to TRBD1. The trim removed 0 bases at V and 2 bases at J, leaving 1 base unmatched. The CDR3 spans 16 residues. The germline V gene encodes CDR1 SGHKS and CDR2 YYEKEE (reference sequence). The DNA of the CDR3 is TGTGCCAGCAGCTTGGCGGACAGGGCCTATAATTCACCCCTCCACTTT. This codes for CASSLADRAYNSPLHF.

V gene TRBV11-2 combines with J gene TRBJ1-2, with TRBD1 identical over 8 bases. The germline gives CDR1 SGHAT, CDR2 FQNNGV. This CDR3 region has 14 residues. V lost 4 bases to trimming and J lost 2 bases; unmatched junction nucleotides: 3. CDR3 amino acids: CASSSGQGNYGYTF. CDR3 sequence (DNA): TGTGCCAGCAGCTCCGGACAGGGCAACTATGGCTACACCTTC. The full variable domain, in which reference TRBV11-2 and TRBJ1-2 provide the parts outside the CDR3, is EAGVAQSPRYKIIEKRQSVAFWCNPISGHATLYWYQQILGQGPKLLIQFQNNGVVDDSQLPKDRFSAERLKGVDSTLKIQPAKLEDSAVYLCASSSGQGNYGYTFGSGTRLTVV.